This T cell receptor beta chain was obtained from a study of early stage breast cancer tumors. Points from the study as a whole: Compared with adjacent normal breast tissue, tumors showed roughly 2.5-fold greater T cell density and higher clonality.

On this clone: Its specificity is unknown.

Blood replicates held 0.5 ug DNA, tumor or normal breast 1.5 ug, two each. Here immunoSEQ multiplex PCR was the method, and the copy in TCRdb shows in-frame clones only, minus some. The table includes 25,000 to 35,000 clones, roughly 78% detected once. J was trimmed by 4 bases and V by 8 bases; bases with no gene match: 8. This CDR3 comprises 14 residues. Germline V gene sequence: CDR1 SEHNR, CDR2 FQNEAQ (reference sequence). The sample was blood. The sequence was collected from a person aged 55 to 69 with breast cancer. V gene TRBV7-9 combines with J gene TRBJ2-3; TRBD1 matches 8 bases. CDR3 nucleotide sequence: TGTGCCAGCCGGGGACAGGTCCTGTCAGATACGCAGTATTTT. Encoded protein: CASRGQVLSDTQYF.